One and the same sample provided the 28 T cell receptor beta chains below, sequenced in a study of human T cells and chemical hapten exposure. Time point given: patch test 1, 2 weeks after DPC sensitization. As to treatment: therapeutic diphenylcyclopropenone sensitization with weekly scalp DPC. MiXCR, applied by TCRdb to the RACE reads, yields one record per CDR3 protein. Among roughly 360,000 distinct CDR3 sequences, 4% to 5.5% were seen once, and the ten largest hold under 3%. Specimen: whole blood, collected in connection with sensitization to the hapten diphenylcyclopropenone (DPC). These receptors originate from a woman in her fifties or sixties with alopecia areata. Some clones in this sample may be carry-over from other donors' samples.

A few counts support this clonotype. The V gene is TRBV13, the J gene TRBJ1-1; no reliable D call. There are 17 residues in the CDR3. V was trimmed by 1 base and J by 0 bases, leaving 15 bases between them. Germline V CDR1 and CDR2: PRHDT, FYEKMQ (reference sequence). CDR3 nucleotides: TGTGCCAGCAGCTTAGCATCGCTACGGGGTATGAACACTGAAGCTTTCTTT. Translation: CASSLASLRGMNTEAFF.

This clonotype was recorded many times. The V gene is TRBV5-4, the J gene TRBJ2-1; 8 nucleotides align to TRBD2. The germline V gene encodes CDR1 SGHNT and CDR2 YYREEE (reference sequence). This CDR3 region has 16 residues. Trimming cost V 0 bases and J 0 bases; bases outside gene matches: 2. In nucleotides, the CDR3 is TGTGCCAGCAGCTTGGGCGGGAGGCCCTCCTACAATGAGCAGTTCTTC. This encodes CASSLGGRPSYNEQFF. The full variable domain, with the rest looked up from reference TRBV5-4 and TRBJ2-1, is ETGVTQSPTHLIKTRGQQVTLRCSSQSGHNTVSWYQQALGQGPQFIFQYYREEENGRGNFPPRFSGLQFPNYSSELNVNALELDDSALYLCASSLGGRPSYNEQFFGPGTRLTVL.

This clonotype was recorded at least ten times. The chain uses TRBV7-9 and TRBJ1-6; no clear D. Germline loops: CDR1 SEHNR, CDR2 FQNEAQ (reference sequence). This CDR3 comprises 14 residues. V was pared by 1 base and J by 6 bases, with 7 bases between. Written as DNA, the CDR3 is TGTGCCAGCAGCTTAGAAGCCTTTAATTCACCCCTCCACTTT. This translates into CASSLEAFNSPLHF. Full variable domain (remainder filled in from reference TRBV7-9 and TRBJ1-6): DTGVSQNPRHKITKRGQNVTFRCDPISEHNRLYWYRQTLGQGPEFLTYFQNEAQLEKSRLLSDRFSAERPKGSFSTLEIQRTEQGDSAMYLCASSLEAFNSPLHFGNGTRLTVT.

Points on this clonotype: Possible read error: a much larger clone is one base away. This chain connects TRBV12-3 or TRBV12-4 to TRBJ2-3; D is uncertain. This CDR3 spans 10 amino acids. With 6 bases removed from V and 6 bases from J, the gap between germline ends came to 4 bases. The CDR3 protein is CASSMDTQYF. CDR3 bases: TGTGCCAGCAGCATGGATACGCAGTATTTT.

There are many counts of this clonotype. This rearrangement joins TRBV12-3 or TRBV12-4 to TRBJ1-1, with no clear D. The CDR3 is 14 amino acids. Trimming removed 2 bases from V and 5 bases from J, with 12 bases in between. The CDR3 nucleotides are TGTGCCAGCAGTTTACAGGTTTGGGCGACTGAAGCTTTCTTT. This codes for CASSLQVWATEAFF.

This clonotype was observed at least ten times. The chain carries TRBV4-2 and TRBJ1-3; the D gene is possibly TRBD1 (6 bases). The germline V and J ends were trimmed by 6 bases and 0 bases, with 12 bases remaining between them. Germline CDR1 and CDR2: LGHNA and YNFKEQ. The CDR3 is 15 residues long. CDR3 sequence: CASSGGGYSGNTIYF. CDR3 sequence (DNA): TGTGCCAGCAGTGGTGGGGGCTACTCTGGAAACACCATATATTTT.

In this sample, this clonotype turned up many times. The J gene is TRBJ1-6, the V gene TRBV4-2, with 8 bases aligning to TRBD1. Germline values: CDR1 LGHNA, CDR2 YNFKEQ. The CDR3 consists of 17 residues. Germline trimming cut 0 bases from V and 4 bases from J; bases unmatched to any gene: 5. In DNA form, the CDR3 reads TGTGCCAGCAGCCAAGATTCGACAGGGGCTTATAATTCACCCCTCCACTTT. Its translation is CASSQDSTGAYNSPLHF.

In its sample, this clonotype was seen many times. The chain links TRBV27 to TRBJ2-7; D is perhaps TRBD1 or TRBD2 (5 bases each). This CDR3 spans 13 amino acids. Germline V gene lookup returns CDR1 MNHEY and CDR2 SMNVEV (reference sequence). V was cut by 0 bases and J by 3 bases, with 6 bases left in between. Written as DNA, the CDR3 is TGTGCCAGCAGTTTATCGAGGGGCTACGAGCAGTACTTC. Its protein product is CASSLSRGYEQYF.

This sequence joins TRBV4-3 and TRBJ2-6; D uncertain. Looked up from germline, CDR1 is LGHNA and CDR2 is YSLEER. Trimming removed 1 base at V and 8 bases at J, with 9 bases between. The CDR3 has 14 residues. CDR3 protein: CASSQGTRSNVLTF. The CDR3 DNA follows: TGCGCCAGCAGCCAAGGGACGAGGTCCAACGTCCTGACTTTC.

The sample holds many counts of this clonotype. The genes are TRBV4-1 and TRBJ2-7; a weak D match, TRBD1 (7 bases). The germline CDR1 and CDR2 sequences are MGHRA and YSYEKL. This CDR3 has 14 amino acids. V was trimmed by 2 bases and J by 0 bases, leaving 8 bases between them. CDR3 bases: TGCGCCAGCAGCCAACAGGGGGGCTCCTACGAGCAGTACTTC. Its translation: CASSQQGGSYEQYF.

This clonotype was seen at least ten times. The chain joins TRBV4-3 to TRBJ1-1; weak D call: TRBD1 (5 bases). The V gene lost 0 bases and the J gene lost 1 base, with 15 bases spanning the gap. Germline values: CDR1 LGHNA, CDR2 YSLEER. The CDR3 loop spans 17 amino acids. The CDR3 bases are TGCGCCAGCAGCCAAGATGTGGACACTCGACCGAACACTGAAGCTTTCTTT. It encodes CASSQDVDTRPNTEAFF.

This clonotype appeared a few times. V gene TRBV27 combines with J gene TRBJ1-1, with 7 bases lining up with TRBD1. The ends lost 11 bases at V and 0 bases at J; junction bases unmatched: 12. The germline CDR1 and CDR2 sequences are MNHEY and SMNVEV (reference sequence). The CDR3 is made up of 15 amino acids. The CDR3, as DNA: TGTGCCGCCGGAAGTCCGGGACAGCTGAACACTGAAGCTTTCTTT. Protein product: CAAGSPGQLNTEAFF.

There are many counts of this clonotype. The chain has TRBV29-1 and TRBJ2-1, with D perhaps TRBD2 (5 bases). The germline V gene encodes CDR1 SQVTM and CDR2 ANQGSEA. CDR3 length: 12 amino acids. The V end was cut by 6 bases, the J end by 3 bases, with 9 bases between. The DNA for the CDR3 is TGCAGCGTCCGAGGGAGCTACAATGAGCAGTTCTTC. Translating gives CSVRGSYNEQFF.

This clonotype was found many times. The rearrangement uses TRBV3-1 and TRBJ2-1; D is uncertain. V lost 4 bases, J lost 9 bases, and 10 bases lay in between. CDR3 length: 12 residues. The germline CDR1 and CDR2 sequences are LGHDT and YNNKEL (reference sequence). CDR3: CASSRIPGEQFF. The DNA for the CDR3 is TGTGCCAGCAGCCGAATTCCCGGTGAGCAGTTCTTC.

This clonotype has at least ten counts. V is TRBV29-1 and J is TRBJ2-1, with D perhaps matching TRBD2 (6 bases). Germline V gives CDR1 SQVTM, CDR2 ANQGSEA. The CDR3 totals 14 residues. With 1 base removed from V and 4 bases from J, the gap between germline ends came to 11 bases. The CDR3 reads CSVEAGLTYNEQFF. The CDR3 nucleotides are TGCAGCGTTGAAGCGGGACTGACATACAATGAGCAGTTCTTC.

V gene TRBV29-1 combines with J gene TRBJ1-1; 8 bases fit TRBD1. Trimming took 7 bases from V and 5 from J; bases not matched to a gene: 12. The CDR3 runs 14 residues. Germline-derived CDR1 and CDR2 are SQVTM and ANQGSEA. The CDR3 sequence is CSGYRGTGRTEAFF. The CDR3 DNA sequence: TGCAGCGGATACAGGGGGACGGGACGGACTGAAGCTTTCTTT.

CDR3 in amino acids: CASSLPPGQVYEQYF. In DNA, the CDR3 is TGTGCCAGCAGCCTACCCCCGGGACAGGTCTACGAGCAGTACTTC. The V and J genes are TRBV7-9 and TRBJ2-7; 8 nucleotides agree with TRBD1. J lost 3 bases, V lost 5 bases, and 9 bases had no gene match. Germline assignment: CDR1 SEHNR and CDR2 FQNEAQ (reference sequence). The CDR3 contains 15 residues.

The chain employs TRBV12-3 or TRBV12-4 and TRBJ2-3; tentatively, D is TRBD1 (5 bases). The ends were cut back, 6 bases at V and 3 bases at J, with 10 bases in the middle. This CDR3 is 13 amino acids long. CDR3 coding DNA: TGTGCCAGCAGGGTGCAGGGTACAGATACGCAGTATTTT. Protein product: CASRVQGTDTQYF.

This clonotype has more than one count but fewer than ten. This chain joins TRBV6-4 and TRBJ2-6; D tentatively reads TRBD1 or TRBD2 (5 bases each). The CDR3 has 14 amino acids. CDR1 MRHNA and CDR2 SNTAGT come from the germline V gene. Trimming took off 11 bases at V and 2 bases at J, with 13 bases between the two ends. The CDR3 DNA is TGTGCCGCCATCGGGGCCCCTGGGGCCAACGTCCTGACTTTC. This sequence encodes CAAIGAPGANVLTF.

This clonotype was seen more than once but under ten times. V and J are TRBV11-3 and TRBJ1-6; D unclear. CDR3 length: 13 amino acids. V was trimmed by 1 base and J by 11 bases, leaving 9 bases between them. Germline V gene lookup returns CDR1 SGHNT and CDR2 YENEEA. The CDR3 reads CASSLAAGPPLHF. The CDR3 DNA sequence: TGTGCCAGCAGCTTAGCGGCCGGGCCACCCCTCCACTTT.

The chain joins TRBV9 to TRBJ2-7; D unclear. The V end lost 0 bases, the J end lost 5 bases, and 15 bases lay between the germline ends. Germline loops: CDR1 SGDLS, CDR2 YYNGEE. The length of the CDR3 is 15 residues. Written as DNA, the CDR3 is TGTGCCAGCAGCGTAGAGCTGGGGTTATCCAACGAGCAGTACTTC. Translation gives CASSVELGLSNEQYF.

This clonotype was observed at least ten times. V and J are TRBV4-1 and TRBJ1-2; D is unclear. V lost 0 bases and J 4 bases, leaving 15 bases between the germline ends. CDR1 and CDR2 (germline): MGHRA, YSYEKL. The CDR3 runs 16 residues. DNA of the CDR3: TGCGCCAGCAGCCAAGAAGGCCGGACGCGGTTCTATGGCTACACCTTC. It codes for CASSQEGRTRFYGYTF.

The chain has TRBV20-1 and TRBJ1-2; D unclear. The CDR3 extends over 14 amino acids. Trimming cost V 0 bases and J 0 bases, with 8 bases left between them. Germline CDR1 reads DFQATT; CDR2 reads SNEGSKA (reference sequence). In DNA, the CDR3 is TGCAGTGCTAGAGACCGGAAAACTAACTATGGCTACACCTTC. It is translated as CSARDRKTNYGYTF.

In this sample, this clonotype turned up many times. This chain links TRBV12-3 or TRBV12-4 with TRBJ2-7; TRBD1 matches at 9 bases. With V trimmed by 5 bases and J by 6 bases, 2 bases remained unmatched. CDR3 size: 12 residues. CDR3 in amino acids: CASSNRGPEQYF. CDR3 nucleotide sequence: TGTGCCAGCAGTAACAGGGGGCCCGAGCAGTACTTC.

This rearrangement joins TRBV2 to TRBJ2-6; D uncertain. Trimming removed 4 bases at V and 0 bases at J, with 13 bases between. The V gene's germline CDR1 is SNHLY and CDR2 FYNNEI. The CDR3 runs to 17 residues. The CDR3 region has the DNA TGTGCCAGCAGTGGACACCGGATTGACTCTGGGGCCAACGTCCTGACTTTC. It specifies CASSGHRIDSGANVLTF. The full variable domain, in which reference TRBV2 and TRBJ2-6 provide the parts outside the CDR3, is EPEVTQTPSHQVTQMGQEVILRCVPISNHLYFYWYRQILGQKVEFLVSFYNNEISEKSEIFDDQFSVERPDGSNFTLKIRSTKLEDSAMYFCASSGHRIDSGANVLTFGAGSRLTVL.

The chain uses TRBV12-3 or TRBV12-4 and TRBJ1-5; D ambiguous. The CDR3 spans 14 residues. The V and J ends lost 2 bases and 9 bases respectively, with 14 bases between them. The CDR3 loop reads CASSLLLSESPQHF. The CDR3 DNA is TGTGCCAGCAGTTTACTCCTTAGCGAATCGCCCCAGCATTTT.

This clonotype was picked up many times. The gene calls are TRBV4-2 and TRBJ2-1; 7 bases align to TRBD2. Germline values: CDR1 LGHNA, CDR2 YNFKEQ. V lost 0 bases and J lost 3; bases outside the gene matches: 5. CDR3 length: 16 amino acids. CDR3 DNA sequence: TGTGCCAGCAGCCAAGAACTCAGCGGGATCTACAATGAGCAGTTCTTC. This encodes CASSQELSGIYNEQFF.

For this clonotype: A read error is possible here, since a much larger clone lies one base away. This chain uses TRBV9 with TRBJ1-4; possibly TRBD1 for D (5 bases). The CDR3 contains 17 residues. CDR1 is SGDLS, CDR2 YYNGEE, per germline. The CDR3 region has the DNA TGTGCCAGCAGCCTAGAACCGGGGCCTGCAGCTAAGGAAAAACTGTTTTTT. It translates to CASSLEPGPAAKEKLFF.